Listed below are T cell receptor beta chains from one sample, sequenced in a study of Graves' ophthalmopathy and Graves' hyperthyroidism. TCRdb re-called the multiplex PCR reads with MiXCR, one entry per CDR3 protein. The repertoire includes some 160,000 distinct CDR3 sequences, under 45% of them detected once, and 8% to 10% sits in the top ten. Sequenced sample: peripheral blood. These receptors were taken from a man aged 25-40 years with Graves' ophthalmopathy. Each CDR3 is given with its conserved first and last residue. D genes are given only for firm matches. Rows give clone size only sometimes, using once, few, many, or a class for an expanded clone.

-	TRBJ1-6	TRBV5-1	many	CASSRQENSPLHF	TGCGCCAGCAGCCGACAGGAAAATTCACCCCTCCACTTT
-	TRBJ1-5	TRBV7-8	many	CASSLGVGPQPQHF	TGTGCCAGCAGCTTAGGGGTAGGCCCTCAGCCCCAGCATTTT
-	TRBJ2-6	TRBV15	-	CATSSRSHYSGANVLTF	TGTGCCACCAGCAGCCGGTCCCACTACTCTGGGGCCAACGTCCTGACTTTC
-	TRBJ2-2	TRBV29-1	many	CSVPGTENTGELFF	TGCAGCGTACCCGGGACGGAGAACACCGGGGAGCTGTTTTTT
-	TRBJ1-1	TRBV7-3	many	CASSLGPMNTEAFF	TGTGCCAGCAGCCTGGGGCCGATGAACACTGAAGCTTTCTTT
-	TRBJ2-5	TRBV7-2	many	CASSRRTEAQETQYF	TGTGCCAGCAGCCGCCGGACGGAGGCACAAGAGACCCAGTACTTC
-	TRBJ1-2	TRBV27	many	CASSSLSSGNYGYTF	TGTGCCAGCAGTTCGCTCTCATCGGGGAACTATGGCTACACCTTC
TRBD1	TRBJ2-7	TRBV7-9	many	CASTRGGTGYYEQYF	TGTGCCAGCACCAGGGGGGGGACAGGGTACTACGAGCAGTACTTC
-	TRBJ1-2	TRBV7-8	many	CASSLPRGGYYGYTF	TGTGCCAGCAGCTTACCCCGCGGGGGGTACTATGGCTACACCTTC
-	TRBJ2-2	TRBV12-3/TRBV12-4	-	CASSFRQNTGELFF	TGTGCCAGCAGTTTCAGGCAAAACACCGGGGAGCTGTTTTTT
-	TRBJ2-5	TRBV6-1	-	CASEAVETQYF	TGTGCCAGCGAGGCTGTGGAGACCCAGTACTTC
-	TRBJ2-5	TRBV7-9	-	CASTRAGMETQYF	TGTGCCAGCACCCGAGCGGGCATGGAGACCCAGTACTTC
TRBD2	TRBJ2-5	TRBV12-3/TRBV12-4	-	CASSHGGSGTQYF	TGTGCCAGCAGCCACGGGGGGTCTGGGACCCAGTACTTC
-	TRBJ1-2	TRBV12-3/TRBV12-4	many	CASGISGPSYGYTF	TGTGCCAGCGGAATATCAGGGCCCAGCTATGGCTACACCTTC
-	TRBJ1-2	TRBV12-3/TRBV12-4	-	CASNPGPNYGYTF	TGTGCCAGCAACCCGGGACCTAACTATGGCTACACCTTC
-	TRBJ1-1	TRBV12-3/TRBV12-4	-	CASSPGPLTEAFF	TGTGCCAGCAGTCCAGGCCCTTTAACTGAAGCTTTCTTT
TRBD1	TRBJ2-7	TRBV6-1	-	CASSTRRGREQYF	TGTGCCAGCAGTACCCGCAGGGGGCGCGAGCAGTACTTC
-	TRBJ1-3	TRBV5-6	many	CASSYRRRASGNTIYF	TGTGCCAGCAGCTATAGACGGAGGGCCTCTGGAAACACCATATATTTT
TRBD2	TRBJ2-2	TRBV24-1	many	CATSLAGVTGELFF	TGTGCCACCAGTCTAGCGGGAGTTACCGGGGAGCTGTTTTTT
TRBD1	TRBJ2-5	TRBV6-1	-	CASSAFRGLETQYF	TGTGCCAGCAGTGCTTTCAGGGGGCTTGAGACCCAGTACTTC
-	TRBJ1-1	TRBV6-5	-	CASIRTLGATEAFF	TGTGCCAGCATTAGGACGTTGGGGGCCACTGAAGCTTTCTTT
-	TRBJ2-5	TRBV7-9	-	CASSPPSGETQYF	TGTGCCAGCAGCCCCCCGAGCGGTGAGACCCAGTACTTC
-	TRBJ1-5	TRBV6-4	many	CASSERSNQPQHF	TGTGCCAGCAGTGAGCGGAGCAATCAGCCCCAGCATTTT
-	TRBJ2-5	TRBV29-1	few	CSAAEGRDIGETQYF	TGCAGCGCCGCAGAAGGGCGGGACATCGGAGAGACCCAGTACTTC